The sequence of this T cell receptor beta chain was determined in a study of control samples from healthy donors and cancer patients. V lost 4 bases and J lost 3; bases outside the gene matches: 4. The CDR3 is 14 residues long. CDR1 SGDLS and CDR2 YYNGEE come from the germline V gene. TCRdb's table, derived via immunoSEQ multiplex PCR, lists solely in-frame clones and lacks some. The data hold roughly 79,000 clones, with approximately 84% observed a single time. The clonotype comes from a man in his forties or fifties in good health. The sample comprised blood. The chain links TRBV9 to TRBJ1-5, with 7 bases lining up with TRBD1. The CDR3 loop reads CASSRGQDNQPQHF. As DNA, the CDR3 is TGTGCCAGCAGCCGAGGACAGGACAATCAGCCCCAGCATTTT.